One TCR beta chain is described in this entry. A single count supports this clonotype. It lacks a known antigen. Base quality data are lacking; no much larger clone is found one base away. Just one read gives weak support. The study excluded patients with uncontrolled infections, other autoimmune diseases, pregnancy or lactation. Clinical symptoms, serum thyroxine and TRAb, thyroid ultrasound, and orbital computed tomography formed the basis for the diagnoses. Total RNA was extracted with Trizol reagent, and quality was checked on an Agilent 2100 Bioanalyzer. This entry belongs to a study of T cells in Graves' hyperthyroidism and ophthalmopathy (dated by TCRdb to the late 2010s). Broadly, across the study: To identify TCR V-J signatures that set the groups apart, the researchers used a discovery cohort of about a hundred patients, made up of under 50 with Graves' ophthalmopathy and 57 with stable Graves' hyperthyroidism. The 100 discovery patients were divided at random into training and test sets in a 7:3 ratio. According to the paper, TCR Vbeta CDR3 sequencing was carried out on approximately 140 peripheral blood samples, which came from 40 to 45 ophthalmopathy, some 73 hyperthyroidism and approximately 17 progressor patients. Thyroid tissue and blood T-cell repertoires from about six Graves' hyperthyroidism patients were also compared in the study. After sampling, hyperthyroidism patients received methimazole starting at 30 mg daily, and ophthalmopathy patients received high-dose intravenous methylprednisolone. An independent validation cohort of fewer than 20 hyperthyroidism patients and 17 patients who later progressed to ophthalmopathy tested prospective prediction of ophthalmopathy. General conclusions and limits of the study: During validation, the model predicted progression to ophthalmopathy a median of about 6.3 months ahead of onset, with just under 71% sensitivity and roughly 75% specificity. Blood samples also contained most of the expanded thyroid clonotypes (frequency above 0.001), which suggests that blood repertoires may reflect thyroid immune responses. Sample size was not statistically predetermined, and blinding of investigators to group allocation was not performed. Ophthalmopathy was separated from stable hyperthyroidism by a 13 V-J signature model, with over 85% sensitivity and about 81% specificity obtained in cross-validation and 80%/75% obtained in testing.

Amplification of TCR beta CDR3 regions was carried out from RNA transcripts. The TCR CDR3 was subjected to a first round of RT-PCR using the HTBI primer set and the Qiagen OneStep RT-PCR kit. A second multiplex PCR round built the libraries, followed by size selection and purification. Paired-end sequencing of the libraries was performed with 100 bp reads on an Illumina HiSeq2000. In the paper's pipeline: Raw data were processed with SOAPnuke, discarding reads with adapters, uncalled bases, mean Phred below 15, or no exact constant-primer or identifier match. COPE v1.2.5 was used to merge high-quality paired reads, and clonotypes were defined as unique nucleotide sequences. MiTCR v1.1 was used to align clonotypes to the IMGT TRBV, TRBD and TRBJ reference segments. The analysis was restricted to V-J combinations with a frequency above 0.0001, which together covered just over 99% of the repertoires. A TCS score was defined as the ratio of F50 (clonal expansion) to E x V (chaos), with BLOSUM62-based TCRdist applied between CDR3 peptides within each V-J. Welch's t-statistics and random forest reduced roughly 530 V-J features to around 14, which were used in a naive Bayes classifier (R e1071). The similarity between thyroid and blood repertoires was quantified using the Morisita-Horn index. TCRdb itself trimmed the public reads at Q25 with fastp, ran MiXCR and retained productive beta chains. Duplicate CDR3 protein sequences are folded into a single record with the most common DNA and genes. The V and J calls follow TCRdb's processing rather than the paper's. In this sample the table shows 600,000 to 700,000 distinct CDR3 sequences, 45% of which occur a single time. The top ten clonotypes cover less than 8.5% of the sample.

The germline V gene (reference sequence) supplies CDR1 DFQATT and CDR2 SNEGSKA. The CDR3 runs 13 residues from the cysteine to the phenylalanine. Only the CDR3 region is kept as DNA, spanning 39 bases read in frame from base 1. The sequenced sample was peripheral blood or thyroid tissue (not recorded which). The source is an adult man with Graves' disease, either hyperthyroidism or ophthalmopathy (not recorded which). The chain uses TRBV20-1 and TRBJ2-5; TRBD2 lines up with 13 middle nucleotides. The DNA is as follows: TGCAGGCGCGGGACTAGCGGGGAGGAGACCCAGTACTTC. This sequence encodes CRRGTSGEETQYF.